The rows below give T cell receptor beta chains drawn from one sample of a study of T cells in tuberculosis. TCRdb's copy holds only in-frame clones and misses some; the assay was immunoSEQ multiplex PCR. The sample lists 47,000 or so clones, roughly 96% occurring once. Sequencing was performed on PBMCs, taken at tuberculosis diagnosis. These receptors originate from an adult with tuberculosis. CDR3s include the opening cysteine and the closing phenylalanine or tryptophan. The D gene is left open where the match is weak. Clone size appears in some rows only: once, few, many, or a class for an expanded clone.

d_gene	abundance	v_gene	j_gene	CDR3nt	CDR3aa
TRBD1	once	TRBV5-4	TRBJ1-2	TGTGCCAGCAGCTTGGGGGGACAGGATACCCTCTCGAAGGGCTACACCTTC	CASSLGGQDTLSKGYTF
.	.	TRBV19	TRBJ1-2	TGTGCCAGTAACCCTCTCAGGAGCGGTTCTAACTATGGCTACACCTTC	CASNPLRSGSNYGYTF
.	.	TRBV9	TRBJ2-2	TGTGCCAGCAGCGCTCGGGAGAGGGGGCTCAACACCGGGGAGCTGTTTTTT	CASSARERGLNTGELFF
.	.	TRBV7-8	TRBJ1-6	TGTGCCAGCAGCTTAGCCGGGTCACTAGGTACACCCCTCCACTTT	CASSLAGSLGTPLHF
.	.	TRBV30	TRBJ1-1	TGTGCCTGGAGCACACTGTTGACAGCAGAAGCTTTCTTT	CAWSTLLTAEAFF
.	.	TRBV6-6	TRBJ1-1	TGTGCCAGCAGTCTCATACAGGGACGGTCTGAAGCTTTCTTT	CASSLIQGRSEAFF
.	.	TRBV4-3	TRBJ2-5	TGCGCCAGCAGCCAACTCCTCGGCGGGTTAAAAGAGACCCAGTACTTC	CASSQLLGGLKETQYF
TRBD2	few	TRBV5-1	TRBJ2-7	TGCGCCAGCAGCTTGGCCCCCTTAGCGGGAGGGCAGTACGAGCAGTACTTC	CASSLAPLAGGQYEQYF
.	.	TRBV25-1	TRBJ2-7	TGTGCCAGCAGTGAATTAGACAGGCCCTTCCGGGGCGAGCAGTACTTC	CASSELDRPFRGEQYF
.	.	TRBV30	TRBJ1-2	TGTGCCTGGAGGTTTACCGGGGACACGGATGGCTACACCTTC	CAWRFTGDTDGYTF
TRBD2	.	TRBV4-1	TRBJ2-4	TGCGCCAGCAGCCAAGCAGTAGCGGGCCTAACCAAAAACATTCAGTACTTC	CASSQAVAGLTKNIQYF
TRBD2	.	TRBV4-1	TRBJ2-7	TGCGCCAGCAGCCAAGAGTTAGGGACTAGCGGGCTTTACGAGCAGTACTTC	CASSQELGTSGLYEQYF
.	.	TRBV6-5	TRBJ1-2	TGTGCCAGCAGTTTGGACAGAAACTATGGCTACACCTTC	CASSLDRNYGYTF
TRBD1	.	TRBV29-1	TRBJ1-1	TGCAGCGTTAAAGGACAGGTTTTAAACACTGAAGCTTTCTTT	CSVKGQVLNTEAFF
TRBD1	.	TRBV19	TRBJ1-2	TGTGCCAGTAGTGATTACAGGGGGGTGAGTGGCTACACCTTC	CASSDYRGVSGYTF